Presented here are 26 T cell receptor beta chains from one specimen sequenced in a study of blood T cell repertoires in COVID-19. Libraries were prepared by immunoSEQ multiplex PCR; TCRdb keeps only in-frame clonotypes and omits some of them. The table lists around 270,000 clones, approximately 85% of them singletons. The sample was PBMCs or T cells enriched from blood (not recorded which). Source of these receptors: a woman aged 30 to 39 who had recovered from COVID-19.

This chain connects TRBV19 to TRBJ1-6; 9 bases are a match to TRBD1. CDR1 LNHDA and CDR2 SQIVND come from the germline V gene (reference sequence). This CDR3 comprises 14 residues. J was trimmed by 11 bases and V by 10 bases; bases with no gene match: 12. This CDR3 is CATGQGWKRPPLHF. In DNA form, the CDR3 reads TGTGCCACCGGACAGGGGTGGAAACGTCCACCCCTCCACTTT.

The chain links TRBV15 to TRBJ1-2, with D tentatively TRBD1 (6 bases). The CDR3 contains 13 residues. Germline values: CDR1 LNHNV, CDR2 YYDKDF (reference sequence). Trimming shortened V by 0 bases and J by 8 bases, and 10 bases separated the two germline ends. The CDR3 DNA sequence: TGTGCCACCAGCAGAGAAAGCCAGGGGGGCTACACCTTC. Translated, it gives CATSRESQGGYTF.

For this clone: The germline gene is not matched at one end of the junction; a read error may be the cause. The V gene is TRBV7-2, the J gene TRBJ1-5; TRBD1 agrees at 7 bases. In germline, CDR1 is SGHTA, CDR2 FQGNSA. The CDR3 runs to 16 residues. The chain's CDR3 is CASTLGARGSNQPQHF. CDR3 DNA sequence: TGTGCCAGCACCTTAGGAGCCAGGGGGAGCAATCAGCCCCAGCATTTT.

The CDR3 reads CASRQGADIQYF. The CDR3, as DNA: TGTGCCAGCCGACAGGGGGCGGACATTCAGTACTTC. The rearrangement links TRBV2 to TRBJ2-4; 10 bases agree with TRBD1. The J segment lost 8 bases and the V segment lost 8 bases, leaving 3 bases of the junction unmatched. The CDR3 runs 12 residues. The germline gives CDR1 SNHLY, CDR2 FYNNEI. Using reference TRBV2 and TRBJ2-4 for the parts outside the CDR3, the full variable domain is EPEVTQTPSHQVTQMGQEVILRCVPISNHLYFYWYRQILGQKVEFLVSFYNNEISEKSEIFDDQFSVERPDGSNFTLKIRSTKLEDSAMYFCASRQGADIQYFGAGTRLSVL.

This clone appeared a single time. J is TRBJ2-1 and V is TRBV30, with a tentative D call TRBD1 (6 bases). V lost 1 base and J 7 bases, leaving 11 bases between the germline ends. The CDR3 is 13 residues long. Germline V lookup: CDR1 GTSNPN, CDR2 SVGIG (reference sequence). Here the CDR3 reads CAWSADQGNEQFF. The CDR3 DNA follows: TGTGCCTGGAGTGCCGATCAGGGGAATGAGCAGTTCTTC.

The gene calls are TRBV6-5 and TRBJ1-1; no firm D call. The CDR3 totals 11 residues. Germline V gene sequence: CDR1 MNHEY, CDR2 SVGAGI. V gave up 7 bases and J gave up 10 bases, with 13 bases separating them. CDR3 coding DNA: TGTGCCAGCACTAAAGACACTCGAGCTTTCTTT. Translating it yields CASTKDTRAFF.

V gene TRBV11-2 combines with J gene TRBJ1-1; D not resolved. This CDR3 is built from 13 residues. CDR1 and CDR2 (germline): SGHAT, FQNNGV. V lost 3 bases to trimming and J lost 5 bases, with 10 bases between them. CDR3 region: CASSLAGETEAFF. For the CDR3, the DNA is TGTGCCAGCAGCTTGGCGGGAGAGACTGAAGCTTTCTTT.

This clone was seen more than once but under ten times. The V call is TRBV6-4, the J call TRBJ1-2; a possible D gene is TRBD1 (5 bases). V shed 0 bases and J shed 4 bases, with 6 bases lying between them. In germline, CDR1 is MRHNA, CDR2 SNTAGT. This CDR3 is built from 13 residues. The CDR3, as DNA: TGTGCCAGCAGTGACTCTGACAGCTATGGCTACACCTTC. This sequence encodes CASSDSDSYGYTF.

On this clone itself: A junction end diverges from the germline sequence, so it may reflect a read error. CDR3 DNA: TGTGCCAGCTCACCATCCCCGACAGGGCGAAGCTCCTATCAGGCCCAGCATTTT. Translating gives CASSPSPTGRSSYQAQHF. V is TRBV18 and J is TRBJ1-5; 7 bases fit TRBD1. Germline V gives CDR1 KGHSH, CDR2 LQKENI. The CDR3 has 18 amino acids.

The chain carries TRBV7-8 and TRBJ1-3; D not certain. Germline CDR1 is SGHVS and CDR2 is FQNEAQ. The length of the CDR3 is 16 residues. V shed 1 base and J shed 0 bases, with 10 bases lying between them. The CDR3 DNA sequence: TGTGCCAGCAGCTTAGATCGTCCCTTCTCTGGAAACACCATATATTTT. The encoded protein is CASSLDRPFSGNTIYF.

CDR3 residues: CASSVEPTDSWRAEAFF. The CDR3 nucleotides read TGTGCCAGCAGCGTAGAACCAACTGATTCTTGGCGGGCTGAAGCTTTCTTT. The genes are TRBV9 and TRBJ1-1; no clear D. Germline V gene sequence: CDR1 SGDLS, CDR2 YYNGEE. The CDR3 is made up of 17 amino acids. V was trimmed by 0 bases and J by 6 bases, leaving 21 bases between them.

This chain links TRBV5-1 with TRBJ2-7, with TRBD1 matching over 8 bases. The ends lost 1 base at V and 2 bases at J; junction bases unmatched: 11. The length of the CDR3 is 17 residues. Per germline, CDR1 SGHRS and CDR2 YFSETQ. The CDR3 sequence: CASSLFLGTGAPYEQYF. CDR3 DNA sequence: TGCGCCAGCAGCTTGTTCTTGGGGACAGGAGCCCCCTACGAGCAGTACTTC.

V is TRBV6-5 and J is TRBJ1-4; TRBD1 matches at 7 bases. The V segment lost 4 bases and the J segment 3 bases; nucleotides outside the gene matches: 5. In germline, CDR1 is MNHEY, CDR2 SVGAGI. The length of the CDR3 is 15 residues. The DNA of the CDR3 is TGTGCCAGCAGTTTCAGGACAGGACCTAATGAAAAACTGTTTTTT. It is translated as CASSFRTGPNEKLFF.

The chain joins TRBV6-1 to TRBJ1-2, with 8 bases that match TRBD1. Looked up from germline, CDR1 is MNHNS and CDR2 is SASEGT. J lost 4 bases, V lost 0 bases, and 10 bases had no gene match. The CDR3 is 17 residues long. CDR3 DNA sequence: TGTGCCAGCAGTGAAGCGTGGGGGACAGGAAGTTTCTATGGCTACACCTTC. Translating it yields CASSEAWGTGSFYGYTF.

This chain links TRBV30 with TRBJ1-1; D is ambiguous. With 3 bases removed from V and 0 bases from J, the gap between germline ends came to 14 bases. This CDR3 spans 15 amino acids. Looked up from germline, CDR1 is GTSNPN and CDR2 is SVGIG (reference sequence). The CDR3, as DNA: TGTGCCTGGAGACGGTCTGAGGTCCTGAACACTGAAGCTTTCTTT. This gives the protein CAWRRSEVLNTEAFF.

Concerning this clone itself: This CDR3 is missing its conserved last phenylalanine or tryptophan, likely due to a read error. The DNA is omitted, as the CDR3 cannot be located on it reliably, and the CDR3 follows TCRdb's listing. The J gene is TRBJ2-7, the V gene TRBV5-1; TRBD1, as called in the table, went unchecked against the DNA. Germline assignment: CDR1 SGHRS and CDR2 YFSETQ. Including both end residues, the CDR3 is 8 amino acids long. CDR3 residues: CASSFRWS.

The rearrangement joins TRBV28 to TRBJ1-5; 7 nucleotides align to TRBD1. CDR3 length: 15 amino acids. The ends lost 7 bases at V and 4 bases at J; junction bases unmatched: 10. Germline V gene sequence: CDR1 MDHEN, CDR2 SYDVKM. The CDR3 sequence: CASTLWGTANQPQHF. CDR3 in DNA: TGTGCCAGCACTTTGTGGGGGACAGCGAATCAGCCCCAGCATTTT.

This chain connects TRBV5-6 to TRBJ1-6; 7 bases map to TRBD1. CDR1 and CDR2 from the germline V gene are SGHDT and YYEEEE. This CDR3 is 19 amino acids long. After removal of 4 bases from V and 10 bases from J, the junction contained 23 bases not matched to a gene. CDR3 amino acids: CASSAGGYRGKVLQSPLHF. The CDR3, as DNA: TGTGCCAGCAGCGCGGGGGGGTACAGGGGAAAGGTTCTACAATCACCCCTCCACTTT.

V is TRBV5-4 and J is TRBJ2-3; 9 bases line up with TRBD2. There are 16 residues in the CDR3. Germline CDR1 SGHNT, CDR2 YYREEE (reference sequence). The ends lost 0 bases at V and 4 bases at J; junction bases unmatched: 6. CDR3 bases: TGTGCCAGCAGCTTGGGGGCGGGGGGGCGATCAGATACGCAGTATTTT. This encodes CASSLGAGGRSDTQYF.

The rearrangement joins TRBV30 to TRBJ1-4, with D hard to call. CDR1 is GTSNPN, CDR2 SVGIG, per germline (reference sequence). CDR3 length equals 11 residues. V was pared by 0 bases and J by 11 bases, with 7 bases between. CDR3: CAWSVYGKLFF. In DNA, the CDR3 is TGTGCCTGGAGTGTCTACGGGAAACTGTTTTTT.

V is TRBV7-2 and J is TRBJ1-1, with D tentatively TRBD1 (5 bases). Germline CDR1 reads SGHTA; CDR2 reads FQGNSA. The CDR3 consists of 13 residues. Trimming removed 5 bases at V and 1 base at J, with 8 bases between. This chain's CDR3 is CASSADRNTEAFF. For the CDR3, the DNA is TGTGCCAGCAGCGCAGACAGGAACACTGAAGCTTTCTTT.

The chain employs TRBV25-1 and TRBJ2-1; no reliable D call. Germline CDR1 is MGHDK and CDR2 is SYGVNS. The V gene lost 2 bases and the J gene lost 5 bases, with 13 bases spanning the gap. The CDR3 is 15 amino acids. The CDR3 reads CASSETLQSDNEQFF. DNA of the CDR3: TGTGCCAGCAGTGAAACATTACAGTCAGACAATGAGCAGTTCTTC.

Here the CDR3 DNA reads TGTGCCAGCAGTCGTACACGGGACACCTACAATGAGCAGTTCTTC. Protein: CASSRTRDTYNEQFF. The rearrangement links TRBV27 to TRBJ2-1, with D tentatively TRBD1 (6 bases). The germline CDR1 and CDR2 sequences are MNHEY and SMNVEV (reference sequence). Trimming cost V 5 bases and J 2 bases, with 13 bases left between them. This CDR3 has 15 residues.

The V and J genes are TRBV3-1 (or the pseudogene TRBV3-2) and TRBJ1-1; D perhaps matches TRBD1 (5 bases). The CDR3 extends over 14 amino acids. The germline CDR1 and CDR2 sequences are LGHDT and YNNKEL (reference sequence). Trimming cost V 4 bases and J 1 base, with 10 bases left between them. The CDR3 is CASSPRDSNTEAFF. The CDR3 coding sequence is TGTGCCAGCAGCCCCAGGGATTCGAACACTGAAGCTTTCTTT.

The V gene is TRBV6-5, the J gene TRBJ1-3; possible D gene TRBD1, 5 bases. Germline V gives CDR1 MNHEY, CDR2 SVGAGI. The CDR3 contains 15 residues. V was cut by 3 bases and J by 2 bases, with 11 bases left in between. CDR3 sequence reads: CASSYQSGAGNTIYF. Written as DNA, the CDR3 is TGTGCCAGCAGTTATCAGTCGGGGGCTGGAAACACCATATATTTT.

J is TRBJ2-3 and V is TRBV27; 9 bases align to TRBD2. This CDR3 contains 15 residues. V gave up 5 bases and J gave up 3 bases; unmatched junction bases: 6. Germline values: CDR1 MNHEY, CDR2 SMNVEV (reference sequence). CDR3 sequence reads: CASSPRGGRTDTQYF. CDR3 DNA sequence: TGTGCCAGCAGTCCGCGGGGGGGGAGGACAGATACGCAGTATTTT.